This T cell receptor (beta chain) is from a study of metastatic and nonmetastatic thyroid tumors (dated by TCRdb to the early 2020s). Some background on the complete study: For patients with malignant and with benign thyroid disease, the researchers compared repertoires between peripheral blood samples and tumor or nodule tissue samples. Study-wide findings and limitations: In both blood and tumor samples, TCR beta diversity was reported to be significantly higher in malignant tumors than in benign nodules.

No treatment had been received by any patient before thyroid surgery. Using T-cell receptor beta sequencing, the researchers looked back retrospectively at clinical samples from patients, gathered between about 2012 and 2019. In its sample, this clone was seen many times. The antigen it recognizes is unknown. No base quality values were provided; no much bigger clone lies one nucleotide off. Libraries were constructed by PCR. Sequencing was performed on an Illumina HiSeq 4000. High-throughput sequencing was used to profile the TCR beta-chain CDR3 region of every patient. Under the source paper's analysis protocol: Drawing on CDR3 differences between clinicopathological groups, the researchers built a classifier meant to tell apart patients with distant-metastatic papillary thyroid cancer. Repertoire diversity was assessed with the Shannon index, and tumor-blood repertoire similarity with the Morisita-Horn index. The public sequencing data were trimmed at Q25 with fastp and processed into clonotypes with MiXCR by TCRdb, which kept only in-frame beta chains. The V and J calls shown here were made by TCRdb, not taken from the authors' results. The sample has some 86,000 clones on record, approximately 13% of them singletons. The leading ten clones occupy 7% to 9% of the sample.

Based on the germline V gene, the CDR1 and CDR2 sequences are SGHAT and FQNNGV. After removal of 5 bases from V and 1 base from J, the junction retains 9 bases not matched to a gene. Including cysteine and phenylalanine, the CDR3 has 17 amino acids. Left in the record is the CDR3 DNA by itself, 51 bases read in frame from the first base. The sequenced sample consisted of tumor tissue. The sequence joins TRBV11-2 to TRBJ2-5; the central 11 bases match TRBD2. This receptor was obtained from a female donor with papillary thyroid cancer or a benign thyroid nodule (not recorded which). Some clones in this sample may be carry-over from other donors' samples. The CDR3 region reads CASSVGTSGSSQETQYF. The DNA sequence is as follows: TGTGCCAGCAGCGTTGGGACTAGCGGCTCTTCCCAAGAGACCCAGTACTTC.